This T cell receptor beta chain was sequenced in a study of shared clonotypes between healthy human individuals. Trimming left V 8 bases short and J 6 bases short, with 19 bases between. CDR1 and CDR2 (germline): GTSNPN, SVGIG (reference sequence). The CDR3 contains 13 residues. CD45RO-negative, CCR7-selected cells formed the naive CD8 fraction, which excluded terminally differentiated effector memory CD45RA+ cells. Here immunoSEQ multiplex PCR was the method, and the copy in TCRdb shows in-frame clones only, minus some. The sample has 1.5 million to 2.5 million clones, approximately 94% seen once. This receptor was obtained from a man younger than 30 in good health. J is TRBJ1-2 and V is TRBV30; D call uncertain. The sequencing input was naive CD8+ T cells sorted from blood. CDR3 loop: CAQVEGGRNGYTF. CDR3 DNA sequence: TGTGCCCAGGTCGAGGGCGGAAGGAATGGCTACACCTTC.